The rows below give T cell receptor beta chains drawn from one sample of a study of cytomegalovirus exposure and HLA in healthy donors. Assay used: immunoSEQ multiplex PCR; TCRdb lists only in-frame clones, some missing. Of more than 90,000 clones listed, 82% are singletons. Source material: PBMCs. The receptors originated from a man in his thirties or forties in good health and CMV-seropositive. Each CDR3 is given with its conserved first and last residue. A D gene is named only where the DNA matches it firmly. Not every row has a clone size; where given, it reads once, few, many or a size class.

V gene: TRBV11-2; D gene: -; clone size: -; J gene: TRBJ2-7; CDR3 DNA: TGTGCCAGCAGCTCCCAACAGGGAAGCTCCTACGAGCAGTACTTC; CDR3 protein: CASSSQQGSSYEQYF
V gene: TRBV5-1; D gene: TRBD2; clone size: -; J gene: TRBJ2-3; CDR3 DNA: TGCGCCAGCAGTCTGCGGGAGTTAATGGCAGATACGCAGTATTTT; CDR3 protein: CASSLRELMADTQYF
V gene: TRBV5-1; D gene: -; clone size: -; J gene: TRBJ2-3; CDR3 DNA: TGCGCCAGCCGACTGGCGGGCCTAGATACGCAGTATTTT; CDR3 protein: CASRLAGLDTQYF
V gene: TRBV6-1; D gene: TRBD1; clone size: -; J gene: TRBJ1-1; CDR3 DNA: TGTGCCAGCAGGGGGGGACAGGTGGGCACTGAAGCTTTCTTT; CDR3 protein: CASRGGQVGTEAFF
V gene: TRBV7-3; D gene: TRBD2; clone size: once; J gene: TRBJ2-2; CDR3 DNA: TGTGCCAGCAGCCCCGTCCCCCCCACGGGGGGGATAAACACCGGGGAGCTGTTTTTT; CDR3 protein: CASSPVPPTGGINTGELFF
V gene: TRBV7-6; D gene: TRBD1; clone size: -; J gene: TRBJ1-2; CDR3 DNA: TGTGCCAGCAGTCGGACAGGGGAGGGGGACTATGGCTACACCTTC; CDR3 protein: CASSRTGEGDYGYTF
V gene: TRBV28; D gene: -; clone size: -; J gene: TRBJ1-2; CDR3 DNA: TGTGCCAGCAGTCCCCCCGCCACCACAGGTGGCTATGGCTACACCTTC; CDR3 protein: CASSPPATTGGYGYTF
V gene: TRBV7-9; D gene: -; clone size: -; J gene: TRBJ2-5; CDR3 DNA: TGTGCCAGCAGCGCTAAGGTTCGGGGTTCGAGGCGAGAGACCCAGTACTTC; CDR3 protein: CASSAKVRGSRRETQYF
V gene: TRBV28; D gene: -; clone size: -; J gene: TRBJ1-5; CDR3 DNA: TGTGCCAGCAGTCTCCCCCTTTATCAGCCCCAGCATTTT; CDR3 protein: CASSLPLYQPQHF
V gene: TRBV15; D gene: -; clone size: -; J gene: TRBJ1-6; CDR3 DNA: TGTGCCACCAGCAGAGATCTATTCGGAGACCGGGATAATTCACCCCTCCACTTT; CDR3 protein: CATSRDLFGDRDNSPLHF
V gene: TRBV5-1; D gene: TRBD2; clone size: -; J gene: TRBJ2-1; CDR3 DNA: TGCGCCAGCAGCGGACTAGCGGGACACAATGAGCAGTTCTTC; CDR3 protein: CASSGLAGHNEQFF
V gene: TRBV5-1; D gene: TRBD2; clone size: -; J gene: TRBJ2-7; CDR3 DNA: TGCGCCAGCAGCTTGGAGGGGGATAGCGGGAGCTACGAGCAGTACTTC; CDR3 protein: CASSLEGDSGSYEQYF
V gene: TRBV5-1; D gene: TRBD2; clone size: -; J gene: TRBJ2-1; CDR3 DNA: TGCGCCAGCAGCTTTAGTCCAGCGGGAGTAGACAATGAGCAGTTCTTC; CDR3 protein: CASSFSPAGVDNEQFF
V gene: TRBV28; D gene: TRBD1; clone size: -; J gene: TRBJ1-5; CDR3 DNA: TGTGCCAGCAGACGCGGACAGGAGGATCAGCCCCAGCATTTT; CDR3 protein: CASRRGQEDQPQHF
V gene: TRBV4-1; D gene: -; clone size: -; J gene: TRBJ2-1; CDR3 DNA: TGCGCCAGCAGCCTTTTACAGGGTAGTGAGCAGTTCTTC; CDR3 protein: CASSLLQGSEQFF
V gene: TRBV5-1; D gene: TRBD2; clone size: -; J gene: TRBJ2-1; CDR3 DNA: TGCGCCAGCAGCTTCGCGCGGGGGACCTCCTACAATGAGCAGTTCTTC; CDR3 protein: CASSFARGTSYNEQFF
V gene: TRBV5-1; D gene: TRBD1; clone size: few; J gene: TRBJ1-6; CDR3 DNA: TGCGCCAGCAGCTTGGATGCAGGGGGGTCACCCCTCCACTTT; CDR3 protein: CASSLDAGGSPLHF
V gene: TRBV19; D gene: -; clone size: -; J gene: TRBJ2-3; CDR3 DNA: TGTGCCAGTAGTATGAGGCGGGGGCCTAAAGATACGCAGTATTTT; CDR3 protein: CASSMRRGPKDTQYF
V gene: TRBV28; D gene: -; clone size: -; J gene: TRBJ1-1; CDR3 DNA: TGTGCCAGCAGTTTATCACAGAACACTGAAGCTTTCTTT; CDR3 protein: CASSLSQNTEAFF
V gene: TRBV6-1; D gene: TRBD2; clone size: many; J gene: TRBJ2-1; CDR3 DNA: TGTGCCAGCAGTGAAGCGGCGGGAGGGATCAATGAGCAGTTCTTC; CDR3 protein: CASSEAAGGINEQFF
V gene: TRBV7-2; D gene: TRBD1; clone size: -; J gene: TRBJ1-5; CDR3 DNA: TGTGCCAGCAGCCGAAGACAGGGTAACCAGCCCCAGCATTTT; CDR3 protein: CASSRRQGNQPQHF
V gene: TRBV18; D gene: TRBD1; clone size: -; J gene: TRBJ2-5; CDR3 DNA: TGTGCCAGCTCTCGAGGACAGGGGGCTTCGGAGACCCAGTACTTC; CDR3 protein: CASSRGQGASETQYF
V gene: TRBV29-1; D gene: -; clone size: -; J gene: TRBJ2-7; CDR3 DNA: TGCAGCGTTGACAGGGGTCCCTACGAGCAGTACTTC; CDR3 protein: CSVDRGPYEQYF
V gene: TRBV5-1; D gene: TRBD1; clone size: -; J gene: TRBJ1-1; CDR3 DNA: TGCGCCAGCAGCTGGGGACAGTTGAACACTGAAGCTTTCTTT; CDR3 protein: CASSWGQLNTEAFF
V gene: TRBV29-1; D gene: -; clone size: -; J gene: TRBJ1-1; CDR3 DNA: TGCAGCGTCGCACTCGGCGGGACCTACACTGAAGCTTTCTTT; CDR3 protein: CSVALGGTYTEAFF
V gene: TRBV6-1; D gene: -; clone size: -; J gene: TRBJ1-2; CDR3 DNA: TGTGCCAGCAGTGCGGCAGACTCTATCGTCCGCTACACCTTC; CDR3 protein: CASSAADSIVRYTF
V gene: TRBV10-3; D gene: -; clone size: -; J gene: TRBJ2-7; CDR3 DNA: TGTGCCATCAGTGCTAGCGAGGACTTGGGATACCAGCAGTACTTC; CDR3 protein: CAISASEDLGYQQYF
V gene: TRBV6-1; D gene: TRBD2; clone size: few; J gene: TRBJ2-3; CDR3 DNA: TGTGCCAGCAGTGAAGGTACCAGCGGGAGTGTCTTACCCTTCCCAGATACGCAGTATTTT; CDR3 protein: CASSEGTSGSVLPFPDTQYF
V gene: TRBV28; D gene: TRBD1; clone size: -; J gene: TRBJ1-1; CDR3 DNA: TGTGCCAGCAGTTCCCCATACAGGGGGGATGAGAACACTGAAGCTTTCTTT; CDR3 protein: CASSSPYRGDENTEAFF
V gene: TRBV30; D gene: -; clone size: -; J gene: TRBJ2-1; CDR3 DNA: TGTGCCTGGAGTACACAGTTTCCCAATGAGCAGTTCTTC; CDR3 protein: CAWSTQFPNEQFF
V gene: TRBV5-8; D gene: -; clone size: -; J gene: TRBJ1-1; CDR3 DNA: TGTGCCAGCAGCTTGTACAGCACGAACACTGAAGCTTTCTTT; CDR3 protein: CASSLYSTNTEAFF
V gene: TRBV7-9; D gene: -; clone size: few; J gene: TRBJ1-2; CDR3 DNA: TGTGCCAGCAGCCGGAGAACCTATGGCTACACCTTC; CDR3 protein: CASSRRTYGYTF
V gene: TRBV6-4; D gene: -; clone size: once; J gene: TRBJ2-2; CDR3 DNA: TGTGCCAGCAGTCTAAACACCGGGGAGCTGTTTTTT; CDR3 protein: CASSLNTGELFF
V gene: TRBV6-5; D gene: -; clone size: -; J gene: TRBJ1-2; CDR3 DNA: TGTGCCAGCAGTTACGTCGGCTATGGCTACACCTTC; CDR3 protein: CASSYVGYGYTF
V gene: TRBV27; D gene: -; clone size: -; J gene: TRBJ1-1; CDR3 DNA: TGTGCCAGCAGTTTATGGGGGGTTGCGGGCACTGAAGCTTTCTTT; CDR3 protein: CASSLWGVAGTEAFF
V gene: TRBV7-9; D gene: -; clone size: -; J gene: TRBJ1-1; CDR3 DNA: TGTGCCAGCAGCACCCCAGGGACCGCGGGGACTGAAGCTTTCTTT; CDR3 protein: CASSTPGTAGTEAFF
V gene: TRBV7-2; D gene: TRBD1; clone size: -; J gene: TRBJ2-1; CDR3 DNA: TGTGCCAGCAGCCCTGACAGGGAGCGGCAGTTCTTC; CDR3 protein: CASSPDRERQFF
V gene: TRBV6-5; D gene: -; clone size: -; J gene: TRBJ1-6; CDR3 DNA: TGTGCCAGCAGCCCCCGACAGTCGTCTTCACCCCTCCACTTT; CDR3 protein: CASSPRQSSSPLHF
V gene: TRBV12-5; D gene: -; clone size: -; J gene: TRBJ2-5; CDR3 DNA: TGTGCTAGTGGTGGGGACCCGGCGGGCGGGGGCAAAGAGACCCAGTACTTC; CDR3 protein: CASGGDPAGGGKETQYF
V gene: TRBV7-2; D gene: -; clone size: few; J gene: TRBJ1-5; CDR3 DNA: TGTGCCAGCAGCTTATACAGACAGCCCCAGCATTTT; CDR3 protein: CASSLYRQPQHF
V gene: TRBV4-1; D gene: TRBD1; clone size: -; J gene: TRBJ1-4; CDR3 DNA: TGCGCCAGCAGCCAAGTGGACAGGTATAATGAAAAACTGTTTTTT; CDR3 protein: CASSQVDRYNEKLFF
V gene: TRBV5-1; D gene: -; clone size: -; J gene: TRBJ1-1; CDR3 DNA: TGCGCCAGCAGCCTATTCGGAGTCCCGAACACTGAAGCTTTCTTT; CDR3 protein: CASSLFGVPNTEAFF
V gene: TRBV19; D gene: -; clone size: -; J gene: TRBJ1-5; CDR3 DNA: TGTGCCAGTAATGGCAGGGCCTATAGCAATCAGCCCCAGCATTTT; CDR3 protein: CASNGRAYSNQPQHF
V gene: TRBV5-1; D gene: -; clone size: -; J gene: TRBJ2-1; CDR3 DNA: TGCGCCAGCAGCTTATCCGGGAGCTCCTACAATGAGCAGTTCTTC; CDR3 protein: CASSLSGSSYNEQFF
V gene: TRBV27; D gene: -; clone size: -; J gene: TRBJ1-4; CDR3 DNA: TGTGCCAGCAGCTGGACAGCAACTAATGAAAAACTGTTTTTT; CDR3 protein: CASSWTATNEKLFF
V gene: TRBV6-1; D gene: -; clone size: -; J gene: TRBJ1-4; CDR3 DNA: TGTGCCAGCAGTCTCGACAGGCATATCGGAAAACTGTTTTTT; CDR3 protein: CASSLDRHIGKLFF
V gene: TRBV6-1; D gene: -; clone size: -; J gene: TRBJ1-1; CDR3 DNA: TGTGCCAGCAGTGAAGACAGGGCTGGTATCGCTGAAGCTTTCTTT; CDR3 protein: CASSEDRAGIAEAFF
V gene: TRBV2; D gene: -; clone size: -; J gene: TRBJ1-3; CDR3 DNA: TGTGCCAGCAATCCTCCCGGTTCTGGAAACACCATATATTTT; CDR3 protein: CASNPPGSGNTIYF
V gene: TRBV6-1; D gene: -; clone size: -; J gene: TRBJ1-3; CDR3 DNA: TGTGCCAGCAGTGTCAGGGGCTCTGGAAACACCATATATTTT; CDR3 protein: CASSVRGSGNTIYF
V gene: TRBV7-8; D gene: -; clone size: -; J gene: TRBJ2-5; CDR3 DNA: TGTGCCAGCAGCCCTGACAGACAAGAGACCCAGTACTTC; CDR3 protein: CASSPDRQETQYF
V gene: TRBV5-1; D gene: TRBD2; clone size: -; J gene: TRBJ2-3; CDR3 DNA: TGCGCCAGCAGCTCGTACGGGACTAGCGGCACAGATACGCAGTATTTT; CDR3 protein: CASSSYGTSGTDTQYF
V gene: TRBV4-1; D gene: -; clone size: -; J gene: TRBJ2-1; CDR3 DNA: TGCGCCAGCAGCCCGGGACAGCCGGGGGCCTACAATGAGCAGTTCTTC; CDR3 protein: CASSPGQPGAYNEQFF
V gene: TRBV18; D gene: -; clone size: -; J gene: TRBJ1-1; CDR3 DNA: TGTGCCAGCTCACCACTCCCCCAAAACACTGAAGCTTTCTTT; CDR3 protein: CASSPLPQNTEAFF
V gene: TRBV5-1; D gene: -; clone size: -; J gene: TRBJ1-3; CDR3 DNA: TGCGCCAGCACCGGGTCTGGAAACACCATATATTTT; CDR3 protein: CASTGSGNTIYF
V gene: TRBV11-3; D gene: TRBD2; clone size: few; J gene: TRBJ2-1; CDR3 DNA: TGTGCCAGCAGTCCTCGGGGGGGCCTTTACAATGAGCAGTTCTTC; CDR3 protein: CASSPRGGLYNEQFF
V gene: TRBV2; D gene: TRBD1; clone size: -; J gene: TRBJ1-1; CDR3 DNA: TGTGCCAGTCTCCGGGACAGGGGGAACACTGAAGCTTTCTTT; CDR3 protein: CASLRDRGNTEAFF
V gene: TRBV28; D gene: -; clone size: -; J gene: TRBJ1-3; CDR3 DNA: TGTGCCAGCAGTCCTACGGCTGGAAACACCATATATTTT; CDR3 protein: CASSPTAGNTIYF
V gene: TRBV5-4; D gene: TRBD1; clone size: -; J gene: TRBJ1-5; CDR3 DNA: TGTGCCAGCAGCTCTGACAGGGCCCAGCCCCAGCATTTT; CDR3 protein: CASSSDRAQPQHF
V gene: TRBV5-4; D gene: TRBD1; clone size: -; J gene: TRBJ2-5; CDR3 DNA: TGTGCCAGCCCTGGGGGGACAGGGGAGGGTCGAGAGACCCAGTACTTC; CDR3 protein: CASPGGTGEGRETQYF